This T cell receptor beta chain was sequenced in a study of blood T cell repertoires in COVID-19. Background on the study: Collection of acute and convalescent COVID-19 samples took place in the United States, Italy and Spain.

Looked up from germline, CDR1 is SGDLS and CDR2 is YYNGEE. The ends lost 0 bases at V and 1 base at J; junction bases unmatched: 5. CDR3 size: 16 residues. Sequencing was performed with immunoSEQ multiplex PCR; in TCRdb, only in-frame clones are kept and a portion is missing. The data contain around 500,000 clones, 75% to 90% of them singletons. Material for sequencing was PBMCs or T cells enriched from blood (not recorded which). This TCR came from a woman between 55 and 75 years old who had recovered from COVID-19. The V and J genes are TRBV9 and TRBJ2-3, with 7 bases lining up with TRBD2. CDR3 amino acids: CASSVGGGRGTDTQYF. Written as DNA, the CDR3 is TGTGCCAGCAGCGTAGGGGGGGGACGGGGCACAGATACGCAGTATTTT.